The sequence of this T cell receptor (beta chain) was determined in a study of T cells in Graves' hyperthyroidism and ophthalmopathy (dated by TCRdb to between 2018 and 2021). Concerning the study at large: Peripheral blood samples were taken at initial diagnosis, before any treatment was given. The paper describes TCR Vbeta CDR3 sequencing of about 140 peripheral blood samples, made up of 43 ophthalmopathy patients, 70 to 80 hyperthyroidism patients and 17 progressor patients. A discovery cohort of approximately 97 patients, 43 with Graves' ophthalmopathy and more than 55 with stable Graves' hyperthyroidism, was used to find distinguishing TCR V-J signatures. Once sampling was done, hyperthyroidism patients were given methimazole at a starting dose of 30 mg daily, whereas ophthalmopathy patients were given high-dose intravenous methylprednisolone. In about 6 Graves' hyperthyroidism patients, the study also compared T-cell repertoires from thyroid tissue with T-cell repertoires from blood. An independent validation cohort of fewer than 20 hyperthyroidism patients and roughly 16 patients who later progressed to ophthalmopathy tested prospective prediction of ophthalmopathy. The approximately 100 discovery patients were divided at random into training and test sets in a 7:3 ratio.

Overall study results and their limits: In cross-validation, a model built on a 13 V-J signature told ophthalmopathy apart from stable hyperthyroidism with 85% to 90% sensitivity and roughly 83% specificity, and in testing the same model reached 80%/75%. During validation, the model predicted progression to ophthalmopathy a median of around six months ahead of onset, with 60% to 71% sensitivity and almost 75% specificity. Blood samples also contained most of the expanded thyroid clonotypes (frequency above 0.001), which suggests that blood repertoires may reflect thyroid immune responses. No statistical method was used to fix the sample size in advance, and group allocation was not hidden from the investigators.

This clonotype has at least ten counts. Its antigen is unknown. No base qualities exist here, and no much larger clone lies one base off it. Amplification of TCR beta CDR3 regions was carried out from RNA transcripts. A first-round RT-PCR of the TCR CDR3 used the HTBI primer set with the Qiagen OneStep RT-PCR kit. Libraries were constructed in a second round of multiplex PCR, after which size selection and purification were carried out. Sequencing of the libraries was done on an Illumina HiSeq2000 using paired-end 100 bp reads. The published analysis was carried out like this. SOAPnuke was used to process the raw data, removing reads that contained adapters or uncalled bases, had a mean Phred below 15, or lacked an exact match to the constant primer or identifier. COPE v1.2.5 was used to merge high-quality paired reads, and clonotypes were defined as unique nucleotide sequences. MiTCR v1.1 was used to align clonotypes to the IMGT TRBV, TRBD and TRBJ reference segments. The analysis was restricted to V-J combinations with a frequency above 0.0001, which together covered around 99% of the repertoires. A TCS score was defined as the ratio between F50 (clonal expansion) and ExV (chaos), using BLOSUM62-based TCRdist between CDR3 peptides within each V-J. Welch's t-statistics and random forest reduced fewer than 600 V-J features to 10 to 15, which were used in a naive Bayes classifier (R e1071). TCRdb reran the public reads through fastp at Q25 and MiXCR, keeping productive beta chains. Rows merge per CDR3 protein into single entries with the most common DNA and genes. The V and J calls shown here were made by TCRdb, not taken from the authors' results. The sample table shows hundreds of thousands of distinct CDR3 sequences, and approximately 25% are seen once. Of the sample, over 9% falls within the top ten clones.

Ophthalmopathy patients had moderately to severely active disease, with a Clinical Activity Score of 3 or more, a NOSPECS grade of 4 or more, and a disease duration of less than 3 months. The study excluded patients with uncontrolled infections, other autoimmune diseases, pregnancy or lactation. Diagnoses were established on the basis of clinical symptoms, serum thyroxine and TRAb, thyroid ultrasound, and orbital computed tomography. PBMCs were separated from roughly 10 ml of fresh peripheral blood using Ficoll-Paque density gradient centrifugation. Total RNA was extracted using Trizol reagent, and RNA quality was assessed on an Agilent 2100 Bioanalyzer. Reading the germline V gene gives CDR1 SGHDN and CDR2 FVKESK. The CDR3 measures 13 amino acids from cysteine to phenylalanine. Kept here is only the CDR3 DNA, which spans 39 bases and is read in frame from base 1. V was cut back by 5 bases and J by 3 bases, leaving a gap of 10 bases between them.

The chain is assembled from TRBV14 and TRBJ1-1, and perhaps TRBD1 as D gene, on 5 matching bases. The sequencing sample was made of blood. This receptor was identified in a woman in her twenties or thirties with Graves' ophthalmopathy. The DNA sequence is given as TGTGCCAGCAGCAAAACAGGAGACACTGAAGCTTTCTTT. Its amino acids are CASSKTGDTEAFF.